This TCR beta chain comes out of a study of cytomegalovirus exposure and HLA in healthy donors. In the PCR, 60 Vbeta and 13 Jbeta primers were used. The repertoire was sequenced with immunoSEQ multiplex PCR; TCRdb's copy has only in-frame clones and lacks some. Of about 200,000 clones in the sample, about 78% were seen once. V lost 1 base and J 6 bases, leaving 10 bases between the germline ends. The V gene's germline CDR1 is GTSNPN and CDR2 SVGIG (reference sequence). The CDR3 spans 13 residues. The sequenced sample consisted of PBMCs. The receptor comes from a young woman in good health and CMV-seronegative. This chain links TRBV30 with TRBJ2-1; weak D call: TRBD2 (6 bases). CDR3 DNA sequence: TGTGCCTGGAGTGGGGTAGCGGCCAATGAGCAGTTCTTC. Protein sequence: CAWSGVAANEQFF.